This entry lists 25 T cell receptor beta chains sequenced from one sample in a study of OX40 agonist ivuxolimab in advanced cancers. Clones were sequenced by immunoSEQ multiplex PCR, and TCRdb holds only the in-frame ones, with some missing. Counted here are tens of thousands of clones, 84% occurring once; the ten biggest clones make up roughly 2.3%. Sequencing used CD4+ or CD8+ T cells sorted from blood, obtained in a trial of the OX40 agonist ivuxolimab. These receptors were collected from an adult with an advanced solid tumor such as melanoma, head and neck, liver or kidney cancer.

This clone has just one count. V gene TRBV19 combines with J gene TRBJ1-1; possibly TRBD1 for D (6 bases). Germline V gene lookup returns CDR1 LNHDA and CDR2 SQIVND (reference sequence). V lost 3 bases and J lost 0, with 14 bases in between. The CDR3 totals 16 residues. This chain's CDR3 is CASSILGHTLNTEAFF. CDR3 DNA: TGTGCCAGTAGTATTCTGGGACACACTTTGAACACTGAAGCTTTCTTT.

The V call is TRBV11-2, the J call TRBJ1-6; TRBD1 might be the D (6 bases). Per the germline V gene, CDR1 is SGHAT and CDR2 is FQNNGV. V lost 4 bases to trimming and J lost 15 bases, with 22 bases between them. This CDR3 comprises 15 residues. CDR3 protein: CASSSIQGKSGNLHF. The CDR3 nucleotides read TGTGCCAGCAGCTCAATACAGGGAAAATCAGGCAACCTCCACTTT.

The chain carries TRBV11-3 and TRBJ2-7, with TRBD2 identical over 11 bases. This CDR3 is 15 amino acids long. Looked up from germline, CDR1 is SGHNT and CDR2 is YENEEA. V gave up 5 bases and J gave up 3 bases; unmatched junction bases: 6. The CDR3 is CASSPLAGGNYEQYF. The CDR3 DNA sequence: TGTGCCAGCAGCCCCCTAGCGGGAGGAAACTACGAGCAGTACTTC.

The J gene is TRBJ2-1, the V gene TRBV7-9, with TRBD2 matching over 11 bases. The V gene end was trimmed by 5 bases and the J gene end by 6 bases; junction bases not matched to a gene: 6. Germline-derived CDR1 and CDR2 are SEHNR and FQNEAQ (reference sequence). The CDR3 loop spans 15 amino acids. The CDR3 reads CASSVSGGAPNEQFF. The DNA of the CDR3 is TGTGCCAGCAGCGTTAGCGGGGGGGCCCCCAATGAGCAGTTCTTC.

This sequence joins TRBV10-1 and TRBJ2-2, with D hard to call. Between the trimmed V and J ends, which lost 5 bases and 6 bases, there was a span of 10 bases. The CDR3 covers 13 residues. Per the germline V gene, CDR1 is WNHNN and CDR2 is SYGVQD (reference sequence). The CDR3 nucleotides are TGCGCCAGCAGTCCTCTCCCTGCCGGGGAGCTGTTTTTT. Residues: CASSPLPAGELFF.

The chain recombines TRBV4-2 with TRBJ2-7; D is uncertain. The V and J ends lost 4 bases and 0 bases respectively, with 10 bases between them. The CDR3 has 14 residues. CDR1 is LGHNA, CDR2 YNFKEQ, per germline. CDR3 sequence reads: CASSPTQYSYEQYF. CDR3 nucleotides: TGTGCCAGCAGCCCTACCCAGTACTCCTACGAGCAGTACTTC.

The rearrangement links TRBV11-1 to TRBJ1-2; D possibly corresponds to TRBD1 (6 bases). Germline values: CDR1 SGHAT, CDR2 FQDESV (reference sequence). The V gene lost 5 bases and the J gene lost 4 bases, with 20 bases spanning the gap. This CDR3 comprises 16 residues. The CDR3 region has the DNA TGTGCCAGCAGCCCACCAACTGGACAGATCTTCTATGGCTACACCTTC. Translating gives CASSPPTGQIFYGYTF.

The chain carries TRBV6-5 and TRBJ2-1, with no clear D. The CDR3 has 14 amino acids. Germline loops: CDR1 MNHEY, CDR2 SVGAGI. V was clipped by 8 bases and J by 6 bases, with 17 bases between them. This chain's CDR3 is CASGLVGSSNEQFF. The CDR3 coding sequence is TGTGCCAGCGGCCTCGTGGGCTCGTCCAATGAGCAGTTCTTC.

The CDR3 DNA follows: TGCGCCAGCAGCTTAGGGCTGGCCAATGAGCAGTTCTTC. The encoded protein is CASSLGLANEQFF. V usage is TRBV5-1 and J usage is TRBJ2-1, with D hard to call. The CDR3 is 13 residues long. V was shortened by 2 bases and J by 6 bases, with 9 bases between the two germline ends. CDR1 is SGHRS and CDR2 is YFSETQ in the germline V gene. Full variable domain (missing parts from reference TRBV5-1 and TRBJ2-1): KAGVTQTPRYLIKTRGQQVTLSCSPISGHRSVSWYQQTPGQGLQFLFEYFSETQRNKGNFPGRFSGRQFSNSRSEMNVSTLELGDSALYLCASSLGLANEQFFGPGTRLTVL.

The chain combines TRBV11-1 with TRBJ1-2; D gene ambiguous. This CDR3 region has 13 residues. The germline CDR1 and CDR2 sequences are SGHAT and FQDESV (reference sequence). V dropped 3 bases and J dropped 2 bases, with 7 bases sitting between them. The CDR3 loop is CASSLGKNYGYTF. The DNA of the CDR3 is TGTGCCAGCAGCTTGGGCAAGAACTATGGCTACACCTTC.

The V and J genes are TRBV15 and TRBJ2-2, with D tentatively TRBD1 (5 bases). V lost 0 bases and J lost 5, with 7 bases in between. This CDR3 has 14 residues. Germline loops: CDR1 LNHNV, CDR2 YYDKDF (reference sequence). The CDR3 bases are TGTGCCACCAGCAGAGATTCAGGGACCGGGGAGCTGTTTTTT. Its translation: CATSRDSGTGELFF.

V and J are TRBV6-5 and TRBJ2-5, with a tentative D call TRBD1 (6 bases). The CDR3 has 15 amino acids. Per the germline V gene, CDR1 is MNHEY and CDR2 is SVGAGI. With 2 bases removed from V and 1 base from J, the gap between germline ends came to 11 bases. The CDR3 spells CASSYQQGAQETQYF. CDR3 bases: TGTGCCAGCAGTTACCAACAGGGAGCCCAAGAGACCCAGTACTTC.

V gene TRBV5-1 combines with J gene TRBJ2-7; D is unresolved. The CDR3 extends over 16 amino acids. Germline lookup yields CDR1 SGHRS and CDR2 YFSETQ. V dropped 2 bases and J dropped 1 base, with 16 bases sitting between them. CDR3 sequence reads: CASSLSTLGYSYEQYF. The DNA for the CDR3 is TGCGCCAGCAGCTTATCCACTCTGGGGTATTCCTACGAGCAGTACTTC.

This clone is a singleton in its sample. The J gene is TRBJ2-7, the V gene TRBV5-5; 9 bases map to TRBD1. CDR1 and CDR2 (germline): SGHKS, YYEKEE (reference sequence). V lost 2 bases, J lost 5 bases, and 5 bases stayed unmatched. The CDR3 contains 14 residues. The CDR3 nucleotides read TGTGCCAGCAGCTTCCGGGACAGGGTGCACGAGCAGTACTTC. Protein sequence: CASSFRDRVHEQYF.

The chain recombines TRBV14 with TRBJ1-1; TRBD1 is a possible D gene (5 bases). V was shortened by 2 bases and J by 0 bases, with 13 bases between the two germline ends. Germline assignment: CDR1 SGHDN and CDR2 FVKESK. The CDR3 sequence is 16 residues long. The CDR3 nucleotides read TGTGCCAGCAGCCAAAGGACACCGACCATGAACACTGAAGCTTTCTTT. This sequence encodes CASSQRTPTMNTEAFF.

This clone was observed a single time. The CDR3 bases are TGTGCCAGTAGACCTAACAGGGTGGAGACCCAGTACTTC. This codes for CASRPNRVETQYF. The chain combines TRBV19 with TRBJ2-5; the D gene is possibly TRBD1 (6 bases). The V and J ends lost 6 bases and 5 bases respectively, with 13 bases between them. The CDR3 covers 13 residues. Per germline, CDR1 LNHDA and CDR2 SQIVND (reference sequence).

V gene TRBV29-1 combines with J gene TRBJ1-2; a possible D gene is TRBD1 (5 bases). Germline lookup yields CDR1 SQVTM and CDR2 ANQGSEA. The germline V and J ends were trimmed by 6 bases and 1 base, with 15 bases remaining between them. This CDR3 spans 14 amino acids. The CDR3 DNA reads TGCAGCGTGCCGTCCGGGGCAAATAACTATGGCTACACCTTC. Translation: CSVPSGANNYGYTF. Looking up the rest from reference TRBV29-1 and TRBJ1-2 gives the full variable domain: SAVISQKPSRDICQRGTSLTIQCQVDSQVTMMFWYRQQPGQSLTLIATANQGSEATYESGFVIDKFPISRPNLTFSTLTVSNMSPEDSSIYLCSVPSGANNYGYTFGSGTRLTVV.

This chain connects TRBV6-5 to TRBJ1-5, with TRBD1 matching over 9 bases. The CDR3 is 14 amino acids. Germline CDR1 MNHEY, CDR2 SVGAGI. Trimming removed 6 bases from V and 5 bases from J; junction bases left unmatched: 5. The CDR3, as DNA: TGTGCCAGCAGGGGACAGGGTCCCTATCAGCCCCAGCATTTT. Translation: CASRGQGPYQPQHF.

Comment on this clone: Other DNA sequences within the sample encode an identical CDR3. This chain connects TRBV5-6 to TRBJ2-3; D unclear. The CDR3 runs to 11 residues. Germline V gene lookup returns CDR1 SGHDT and CDR2 YYEEEE. With 3 bases removed from V and 4 bases from J, the gap between germline ends came to 3 bases. The CDR3 loop reads CASSYADTQYF. The CDR3 DNA is TGTGCCAGCAGCTACGCAGATACGCAGTATTTT.

This clone occurred a few times. The chain's CDR3 is CASRPGTEREKLFF. The CDR3 nucleotides read TGTGCCAGCAGACCTGGGACGGAGAGGGAAAAACTGTTTTTT. This chain joins TRBV6-5 and TRBJ1-4; possible D gene TRBD1, 5 bases. Germline-derived CDR1 and CDR2 are MNHEY and SVGAGI. This CDR3 has 14 amino acids. The ends were cut back, 6 bases at V and 8 bases at J, with 16 bases in the middle.

The chain recombines TRBV5-1 with TRBJ1-3, with 7 bases identical to TRBD1. Trimming at V came to 0 bases and at J to 2 bases, leaving 5 bases not matched to a gene. The V gene's germline CDR1 is SGHRS and CDR2 YFSETQ. The CDR3 is 16 amino acids. DNA for the CDR3: TGCGCCAGCAGCTTGGAGTACAGGGGACCTGGAAACACCATATATTTT. It specifies CASSLEYRGPGNTIYF.

This CDR3 reads CASSWDPRSSYNEQFF. The CDR3 DNA follows: TGCGCCAGCAGCTGGGACCCCCGGAGCTCCTACAATGAGCAGTTCTTC. This chain links TRBV4-3 with TRBJ2-1, with D perhaps being TRBD1 or TRBD2 (5 bases each). Trimming shortened V by 5 bases and J by 0 bases, and 14 bases separated the two germline ends. Germline V gives CDR1 LGHNA, CDR2 YSLEER. The CDR3 loop spans 16 amino acids.

The CDR3 reads CASGPDISFYSNQPQHF. CDR3 DNA sequence: TGTGCTAGTGGTCCAGACATATCCTTTTATAGCAATCAGCCCCAGCATTTT. This chain links TRBV12-5 with TRBJ1-5, with D uncertain. Trimming pared 5 bases from V and 0 bases from J, leaving 17 bases between. This CDR3 comprises 17 residues. Germline values: CDR1 LGHNT, CDR2 FRNRAP.

The chain joins TRBV15 to TRBJ2-3; tentative D call: TRBD2 (5 bases). Germline CDR1 LNHNV, CDR2 YYDKDF (reference sequence). The CDR3 contains 15 residues. Deletions cut 0 bases from V and 2 bases from J, with 9 bases between. The CDR3 sequence is CATSRDAGDTDTQYF. DNA for the CDR3: TGTGCCACCAGCAGAGATGCGGGCGACACAGATACGCAGTATTTT.

This clone is a singleton in its sample. V and J are TRBV9 and TRBJ2-2; TRBD1 matches 8 bases. This CDR3 is built from 15 residues. Germline CDR1 reads SGDLS; CDR2 reads YYNGEE. J lost 3 bases, V lost 4 bases, and 5 bases had no gene match. The CDR3 protein is CASSFGQGDTGELFF. The CDR3 region has the DNA TGTGCCAGCAGCTTCGGACAGGGTGACACCGGGGAGCTGTTTTTT. Full variable domain (outside the CDR3, taken from reference TRBV9 and TRBJ2-2): DSGVTQTPKHLITATGQRVTLRCSPRSGDLSVYWYQQSLDQGLQFLIQYYNGEERAKGNILERFSAQQFPDLHSELNLSSLELGDSALYFCASSFGQGDTGELFFGEGSRLTVL.